This T cell receptor (beta chain) was found in a study of human T cells and chemical hapten exposure. Study in general: Alopecia areata, totalis and universalis patients, mostly female, were included. There were per-sample TCR yield variations, arising mainly from small pooled library volume differences.

Described time point: patch test 1, 2 weeks after DPC sensitization. Treatment indicated: therapeutic diphenylcyclopropenone sensitization with weekly scalp DPC. Unfractionated whole blood was the source from which total RNA was extracted. Broader study findings: Expanded TCRs created a significantly greater count of big CDR3 similarity clusters than controls did.

At least ten counts were recorded for this clonotype. Antigen unknown. TCRdb reprocessed the RACE reads via MiXCR and lists one record per CDR3 protein. The sample contains about 70,000 distinct CDR3 sequences, 9.8% of which appear only once. V lost 3 bases and J lost 3, with 12 bases in between. CDR1 is KGHSH and CDR2 is LQKENI in the germline V gene. This CDR3 is built from 15 residues. The TCR comes from a middle-aged woman with alopecia areata. Some clones in this sample may be carry-over from other donors' samples. The sample was whole blood, taken in connection with sensitization to the hapten diphenylcyclopropenone (DPC). J is TRBJ2-4 and V is TRBV18, with D hard to call. The CDR3 is CASSPGEGFKNIQYF. Here the CDR3 DNA reads TGTGCCAGCTCACCCGGCGAAGGGTTCAAAAACATTCAGTACTTC.